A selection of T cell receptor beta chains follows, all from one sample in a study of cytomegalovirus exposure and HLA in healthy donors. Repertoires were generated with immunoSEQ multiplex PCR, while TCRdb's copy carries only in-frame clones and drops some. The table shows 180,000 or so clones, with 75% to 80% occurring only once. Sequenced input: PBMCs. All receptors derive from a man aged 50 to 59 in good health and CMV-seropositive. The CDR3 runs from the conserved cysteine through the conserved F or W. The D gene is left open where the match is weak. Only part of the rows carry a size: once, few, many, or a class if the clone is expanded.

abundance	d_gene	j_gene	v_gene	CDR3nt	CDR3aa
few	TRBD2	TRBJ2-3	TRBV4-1	TGCGCCAGCAGCCAAGTGGCCCCGGGGCGGGGGGGGAAAGATACGCAGTATTTT	CASSQVAPGRGGKDTQYF
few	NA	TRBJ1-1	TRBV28	TGTGCCAGCAGTCCTGAGACAAATACGAACACTGAAGCTTTCTTT	CASSPETNTNTEAFF
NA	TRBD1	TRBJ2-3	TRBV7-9	TGTGCCAGCAGCCCGCGACAGGGTTTGGGCACAGATACGCAGTATTTT	CASSPRQGLGTDTQYF
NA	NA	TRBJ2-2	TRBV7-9	TGTGCCAGCAGCTTCCATGCTCCCGGGGGAACCGGGGAGCTGTTTTTT	CASSFHAPGGTGELFF
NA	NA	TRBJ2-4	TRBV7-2	TGTGCCAGCAGCTTAGGAGGGTACATTCAGTACTTC	CASSLGGYIQYF
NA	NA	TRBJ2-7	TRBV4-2	TGTGCCAGCAGCCTTGAAGGACTCTTCGATTACGAGCAGTACTTC	CASSLEGLFDYEQYF
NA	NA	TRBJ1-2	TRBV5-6	TGTGCCAGCAGCCCGGAGGGCCTCAACTATGGCTACACCTTC	CASSPEGLNYGYTF
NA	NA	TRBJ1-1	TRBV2	TGTGCCAGCAGTACAGGGTTGAACACTGAAGCTTTCTTT	CASSTGLNTEAFF
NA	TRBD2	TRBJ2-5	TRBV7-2	TGTGCCAGCAGCCCCTGGACTAGCGGGGGCCACCAAGAGACCCAGTACTTC	CASSPWTSGGHQETQYF
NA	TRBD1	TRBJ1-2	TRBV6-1	TGTGCCAGCAGTACTACACAGGGGGCTCACTATGGCTACACCTTC	CASSTTQGAHYGYTF
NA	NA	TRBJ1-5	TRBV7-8	TGTGCCAGCAGACTCCGAAGCAATCAGCCCCAGCATTTT	CASRLRSNQPQHF
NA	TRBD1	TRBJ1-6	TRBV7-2	TGTGCCAGCAGCTCGGGGGACAGTGATTATTCACCCCTCCACTTT	CASSSGDSDYSPLHF
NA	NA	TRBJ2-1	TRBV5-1	TGCGCCAGCAGCTTGGGGTACGTCGGTTTAACCCACAATGAGCAGTTCTTC	CASSLGYVGLTHNEQFF
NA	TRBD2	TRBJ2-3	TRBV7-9	TGTGCCAGCAGCTTTAGCGGGGGGTTGCATACGCAGTATTTT	CASSFSGGLHTQYF
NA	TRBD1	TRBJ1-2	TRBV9	TGTGCCAGCAGCACGGGACAGGGGGCGCTCTATGGCTACACCTTC	CASSTGQGALYGYTF
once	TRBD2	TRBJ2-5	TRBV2	TGTGCCAGCAGTGACGTAGCGGGGGGGCCAGAGACCCAGTACTTC	CASSDVAGGPETQYF
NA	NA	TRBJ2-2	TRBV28	TGTGCCAGCACACAGTTCACCGGGGAGCTGTTTTTT	CASTQFTGELFF
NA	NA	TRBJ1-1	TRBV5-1	TGCGCCAGCAGCTCCAGGGAAGGGGTGATGAACACTGAAGCTTTCTTT	CASSSREGVMNTEAFF
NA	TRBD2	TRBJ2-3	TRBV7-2	TGTGCCAGCAGCTTAGGTAGTAGCGGGGGGATCGGCACAGATACGCAGTATTTT	CASSLGSSGGIGTDTQYF
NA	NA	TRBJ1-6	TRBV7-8	TGTGCCAGCAGCTTAGTTATCGGACAGAGTAATTCACCCCTCCACTTT	CASSLVIGQSNSPLHF
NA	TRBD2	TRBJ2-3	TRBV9	TGTGCCAGCAGCCCAACGGGGGGGCAGGGACTCACAGATACGCAGTATTTT	CASSPTGGQGLTDTQYF
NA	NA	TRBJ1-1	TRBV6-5	TGTGCCAGCAGTTCCCCCGGGGAGAACACTGAAGCTTTCTTT	CASSSPGENTEAFF
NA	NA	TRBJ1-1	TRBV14	TGTGCCAGCACCCCTCAGGGCGCGACAAGAGCTTTCTTT	CASTPQGATRAFF
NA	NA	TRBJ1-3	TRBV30	TGTGCCTGGGGGCAGCTAGCCACCATATATTTT	CAWGQLATIYF
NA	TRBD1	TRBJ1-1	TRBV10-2	TGCGCCAAACCGGGACAGGGAGGTGTGGTGAACACTGAAGCTTTCTTT	CAKPGQGGVVNTEAFF
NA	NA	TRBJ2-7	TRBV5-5	TGTGCCAGCAGCTTGGCGGGAGTGGACTACGAGCAGTACTTC	CASSLAGVDYEQYF
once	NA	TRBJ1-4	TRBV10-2	TGCGCCAGCAGTGAGAGAGGAGCAACTAATGAAAAACTGTTTTTT	CASSERGATNEKLFF
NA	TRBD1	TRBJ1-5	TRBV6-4	TGTGCCAGCAGAGGGGGCTCGAATCAGCCCCAGCATTTT	CASRGGSNQPQHF
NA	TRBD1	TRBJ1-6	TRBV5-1	TGCGCCAGCAGCCGGGGACAGGGGGATTCACCCCTCCACTTT	CASSRGQGDSPLHF
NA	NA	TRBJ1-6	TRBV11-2	TGTGCCAGCAGTCCAGCGCGCAATTCACCCCTCCACTTT	CASSPARNSPLHF
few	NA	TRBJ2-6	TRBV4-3	TGCGCCAGCAGCCGCGGACAGTCCTCTGGGGCCAACGTCCTGACTTTC	CASSRGQSSGANVLTF
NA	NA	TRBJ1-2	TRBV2	TGTGCCAGCAGTGCTCAGGGGTTCGGCTACACCTTC	CASSAQGFGYTF